This T cell receptor beta chain was sequenced for a study of cytomegalovirus exposure and HLA in healthy donors. The CDR3 extends over 17 amino acids. J gave up 0 bases and V 2 bases, and 8 bases lay outside the gene matches. Use of 60 Vbeta and 13 Jbeta primers characterized the PCR. Data came from immunoSEQ multiplex PCR; TCRdb stores just in-frame clones and leaves some out. The sample includes roughly 150,000 clones, approximately 79% seen only once; the top ten take around 0.7%. The genes are TRBV5-7 and TRBJ1-5, with 7 bases that match TRBD1. TRBV5-7 is an ORF, and what it does is uncertain. The specimen was PBMCs. This TCR was recovered from a male donor in good health and CMV-seronegative. The CDR3, as DNA: TGTGCCAGCAGCTTCCAGGGGGACCCCTATAGCAATCAGCCCCAGCATTTT. It is translated as CASSFQGDPYSNQPQHF.